One T cell receptor (beta chain) is described in this entry. Profiling relied on immunoSEQ multiplex PCR, and the TCRdb table lists in-frame clones only, not all of them. The table includes about 140,000 clones, 84% detected once. The Seattle patients, enrolled during active infection, were followed longitudinally. These data come from a study of blood T cell repertoires in COVID-19. The CDR3 length is 16 residues. Germline V gives CDR1 LNHDA, CDR2 SQIVND (reference sequence). Trimming removed 5 bases from V and 2 bases from J; junction bases left unmatched: 7. The chain links TRBV19 to TRBJ1-5; 9 bases are a match to TRBD1. The source is a man aged 25-40 years with COVID-19, enrolled during active disease. The sample consisted of peripheral blood. CDR3 sequence reads: CASSPQGAFGNQPQHF. CDR3 coding DNA: TGTGCCAGTAGTCCACAGGGGGCGTTCGGCAATCAGCCCCAGCATTTT.